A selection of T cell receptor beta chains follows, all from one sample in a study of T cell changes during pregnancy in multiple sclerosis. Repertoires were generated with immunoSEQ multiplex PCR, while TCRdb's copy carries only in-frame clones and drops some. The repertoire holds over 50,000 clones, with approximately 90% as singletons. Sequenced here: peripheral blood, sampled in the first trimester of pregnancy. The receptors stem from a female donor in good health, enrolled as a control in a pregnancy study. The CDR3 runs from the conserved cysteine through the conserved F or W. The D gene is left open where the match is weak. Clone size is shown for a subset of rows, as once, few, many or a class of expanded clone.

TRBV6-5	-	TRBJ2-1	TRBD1	CASSYGDRLYNEQFF	TGTGCCAGCAGTTACGGGGACAGACTCTACAATGAGCAGTTCTTC
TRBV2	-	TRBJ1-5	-	CASSGIGASNQPQHF	TGTGCCAGCAGTGGCATCGGAGCTAGCAATCAGCCCCAGCATTTT
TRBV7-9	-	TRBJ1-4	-	CASSSPQGTNEKLFF	TGTGCCAGCAGCTCCCCACAGGGTACTAATGAAAAACTGTTTTTT
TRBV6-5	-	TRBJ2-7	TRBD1	CASSYSGGPVYEQYF	TGTGCCAGCAGTTACTCAGGGGGCCCAGTCTACGAGCAGTACTTC
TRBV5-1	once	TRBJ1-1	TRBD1	CASSVGTGVYTEAFF	TGCGCCAGCAGCGTCGGGACAGGCGTATATACTGAAGCTTTCTTT
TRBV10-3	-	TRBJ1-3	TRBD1	CAISTSGTGFSGNTIYF	TGTGCCATCAGTACCTCCGGGACAGGCTTCTCTGGAAACACCATATATTTT
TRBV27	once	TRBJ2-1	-	CASTSSGDEQFF	TGTGCCAGCACCAGTTCCGGGGATGAGCAGTTCTTC
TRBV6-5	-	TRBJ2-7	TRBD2	CASRERDPWWEQYF	TGTGCCAGCAGGGAGCGGGACCCCTGGTGGGAGCAGTACTTC
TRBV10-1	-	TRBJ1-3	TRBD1	CASSEPSPPKTGAGNTIYF	TGCGCCAGCAGCGAGCCCTCCCCCCCTAAGACAGGGGCCGGAAACACCATATATTTT
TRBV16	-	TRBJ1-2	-	CASSQFESSLYGYTF	TGTGCCAGCAGCCAGTTTGAATCCTCCCTATATGGCTACACCTTC
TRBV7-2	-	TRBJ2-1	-	CASSPRAANEQFF	TGTGCCAGCAGCCCGAGGGCCGCCAATGAGCAGTTCTTC
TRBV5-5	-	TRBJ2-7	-	CASSLAVSYEQYF	TGTGCCAGCAGCTTGGCGGTTTCCTACGAGCAGTACTTC
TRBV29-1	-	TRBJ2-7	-	CSARDWAFEQYF	TGCAGCGCCCGGGACTGGGCGTTCGAGCAGTACTTC
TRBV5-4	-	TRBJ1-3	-	CASSFPGSSTIYF	TGTGCCAGCAGCTTTCCAGGTTCGAGCACCATATATTTT
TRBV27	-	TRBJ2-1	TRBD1	CASSRPDREQFF	TGTGCCAGCAGTCGACCGGACAGGGAGCAGTTCTTC
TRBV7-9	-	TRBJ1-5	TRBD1	CASSRQGWDQPQHF	TGTGCCAGCAGCCGACAGGGCTGGGATCAGCCCCAGCATTTT
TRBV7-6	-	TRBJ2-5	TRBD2	CASSFGTTKETQYF	TGTGCCAGCAGCTTCGGGACTACTAAAGAGACCCAGTACTTC
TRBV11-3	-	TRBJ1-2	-	CASSFFCRDGGMYGYTF	TGTGCCAGCAGCTTTTTTTGCAGGGATGGCGGTATGTATGGCTACACCTTC
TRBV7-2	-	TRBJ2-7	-	CASSPGVSYEQYF	TGTGCCAGCAGCCCAGGGGTCTCCTACGAGCAGTACTTC
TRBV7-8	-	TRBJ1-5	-	CASSSGPDGEGNQPQHF	TGTGCCAGCAGCTCCGGTCCGGATGGGGAGGGCAATCAGCCCCAGCATTTT
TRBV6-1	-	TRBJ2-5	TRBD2	CASSGGAKETQYF	TGTGCCAGCAGCGGGGGGGCCAAAGAGACCCAGTACTTC
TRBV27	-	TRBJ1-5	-	CASSFGGWSQPQHF	TGTGCCAGCAGTTTCGGGGGGTGGTCTCAGCCCCAGCATTTT
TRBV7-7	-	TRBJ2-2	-	CASSWGEYGGELFF	TGTGCTAGCAGCTGGGGGGAATACGGCGGGGAGCTGTTTTTT
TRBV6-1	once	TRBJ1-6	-	CASISGQIYNSPLHF	TGTGCCAGCATCTCCGGACAGATCTATAATTCACCCCTCCACTTT
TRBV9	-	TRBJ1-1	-	CASSVDVAPNTEAFF	TGTGCCAGCAGCGTAGATGTAGCACCGAACACTGAAGCTTTCTTT
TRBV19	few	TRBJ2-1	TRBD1	CASSTGWTGIYNEQFF	TGTGCCAGTAGTACTGGATGGACAGGAATCTACAATGAGCAGTTCTTC
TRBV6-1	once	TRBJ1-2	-	CASSERGSIYGYTF	TGTGCCAGCAGTGAAAGGGGGTCGATCTATGGCTACACCTTC
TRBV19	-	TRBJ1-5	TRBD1	CASSRWTGSNQPQHF	TGTGCCAGTAGTAGGTGGACAGGGTCCAATCAGCCCCAGCATTTT
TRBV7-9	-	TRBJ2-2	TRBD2	CASSFNPAGGELFF	TGTGCCAGCAGCTTCAATCCAGCGGGGGGGGAGCTGTTTTTT
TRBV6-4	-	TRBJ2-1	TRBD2	CASSDSAGGSNEQFF	TGTGCCAGCAGTGACAGCGCGGGAGGATCCAATGAGCAGTTCTTC
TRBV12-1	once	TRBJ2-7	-	CASSFTSQRDEQYF	TGTGCCAGCAGCTTTACCTCTCAGCGGGACGAGCAGTACTTC
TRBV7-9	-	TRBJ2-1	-	CASSSVRVSYNEQFF	TGTGCCAGCAGCTCAGTCAGGGTCTCCTACAATGAGCAGTTCTTC
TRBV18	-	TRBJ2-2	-	CASSQLQGNTGELFF	TGTGCCAGCTCACAACTACAAGGGAACACCGGGGAGCTGTTTTTT
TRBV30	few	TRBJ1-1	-	CAWSVDIFTEAFF	TGTGCCTGGAGTGTTGACATATTCACTGAAGCTTTCTTT
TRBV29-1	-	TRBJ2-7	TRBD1	CSALKWDSYEQYF	TGCAGCGCCCTGAAATGGGACAGCTACGAGCAGTACTTC
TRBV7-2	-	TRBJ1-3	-	CASSGQMVSGNTIYF	TGTGCCAGCAGCGGGCAGATGGTCTCTGGAAACACCATATATTTT
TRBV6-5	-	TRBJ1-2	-	CASSTTGHVDYGYTF	TGTGCCAGCAGTACAACAGGGCATGTTGACTATGGCTACACCTTC
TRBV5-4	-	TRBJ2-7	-	CASSFTGSYEQYF	TGTGCCAGCAGTTTTACGGGATCCTACGAGCAGTACTTC
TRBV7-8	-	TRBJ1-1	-	CASSSRVATEAFF	TGTGCCAGCAGCTCCAGGGTGGCCACTGAAGCTTTCTTT
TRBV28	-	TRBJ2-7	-	CASSLGTFYEQYF	TGTGCCAGCAGTTTAGGGACATTTTACGAGCAGTACTTC
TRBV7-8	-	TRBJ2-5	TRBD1	CASSSTTGSETQYF	TGTGCCAGCAGCTCGACGACAGGGTCAGAGACCCAGTACTTC
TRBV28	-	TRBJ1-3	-	CASSFSGSGNTIYF	TGTGCCAGCAGTTTTTCGGGGAGCGGAAACACCATATATTTT
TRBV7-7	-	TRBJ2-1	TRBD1	CASSLGTGKMDEQFF	TGTGCTAGCAGCTTAGGGACAGGGAAGATGGATGAGCAGTTCTTC
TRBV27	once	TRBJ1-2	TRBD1	CASSRDRVSGYTF	TGTGCCAGCAGTCGTGACAGGGTCTCTGGCTACACCTTC
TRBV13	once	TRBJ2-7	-	CASSLYQGSSYEQYF	TGTGCCAGCAGCTTATATCAGGGGAGCTCCTACGAGCAGTACTTC
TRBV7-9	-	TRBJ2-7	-	CASSLNPTEQYF	TGTGCCAGCAGCTTAAATCCTACGGAGCAGTACTTC
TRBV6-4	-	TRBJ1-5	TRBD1	CASSESTGGNQPQHF	TGTGCCAGCAGTGAATCCACAGGGGGCAATCAGCCCCAGCATTTT
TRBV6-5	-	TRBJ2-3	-	CASSWGPTDTQYF	TGTGCCAGCAGTTGGGGGCCCACAGATACGCAGTATTTT
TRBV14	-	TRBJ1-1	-	CASSLAMNTEAFF	TGTGCCAGCAGCCTTGCTATGAACACTGAAGCTTTCTTT
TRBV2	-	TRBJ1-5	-	CASSDPRSNQPQHF	TGTGCCAGCAGTGACCCCCGGAGCAATCAGCCCCAGCATTTT
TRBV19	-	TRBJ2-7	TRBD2	CASSRGLTYEQYF	TGTGCCAGTAGTCGGGGACTAACCTACGAGCAGTACTTC
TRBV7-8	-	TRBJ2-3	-	CASSVGSRRTDTQYF	TGTGCCAGCAGCGTCGGGAGCCGCCGCACAGATACGCAGTATTTT
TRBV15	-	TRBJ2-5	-	CATSREPRQQETQYF	TGTGCCACCAGCAGAGAACCGAGACAGCAAGAGACCCAGTACTTC
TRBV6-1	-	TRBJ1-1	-	CASSPDMIMNTEAFF	TGTGCCAGCAGCCCCGACATGATCATGAACACTGAAGCTTTCTTT
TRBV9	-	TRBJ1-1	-	CASSPPGGGGTEAFF	TGTGCCAGCAGCCCCCCCGGGGGAGGGGGCACTGAAGCTTTCTTT